This T cell receptor beta chain came from a study of T cell repertoires in cytomegalovirus infection (dated by TCRdb to 2018 to 2020). Concerning the study at large: The peptide stimulations were aimed at well-studied HLA-B-restricted epitopes as well as recently identified HLA-C-restricted CMV epitopes, whose presentation resists viral immunomodulation. Because public TCR beta signatures pointed to carriage of CMV infection together with the matching HLA type, the HLA type of each donor mattered for the analysis. Paper-wide results and their limitations: In both this cohort and an independent roughly 360-donor cohort, the cumulative frequency of public TCR beta family members distinguished carriers of CMV infection plus the relevant HLA type. The ex vivo response was dominated by HLA-C-restricted CMV-specific TCR beta clonotypes, and the single most frequent clonotype in two of eight donors was supplied by these HLA-C-restricted clonotypes.

Sequencing relied on an Illumina HiSeq 1500. In-frame beta chains were kept once TCRdb had trimmed the public reads at Q25 with fastp and called clones with MiXCR. Rows merge per CDR3 protein into single entries with the most common DNA and genes. The sample profile shows roughly 920,000 distinct CDR3 sequences; less than 40% of them were found once. Jointly, the top ten make up 11% to 15% of the sample. CDR1 SGHVS and CDR2 FQNEAQ were looked up in the germline V gene. From the cysteine through the phenylalanine, the CDR3 covers 12 amino acids. Just CDR3 DNA is preserved here, 36 bases in frame from base 1. This sample's treatment or condition label indicates: in vitro stimulation with specific CMV peptide epitopes to enrich CMV-specific T cells. Note on this clonotype: Which antigen it targets is not known. At one of its ends the junction is not consistent with the germline gene, which may arise from a read error.

Recombination joined TRBV7-8 with TRBJ1-2; 7 central nucleotides agree with TRBD1. This TCR was sampled from a human donor in good health (CMV status not recorded). Some clones in this sample may be carry-over from other donors' samples. The sequenced sample was cultured CD8+ T cells from PBMCs, obtained from culture after CMV antigen stimulation. CDR3 reads: CASSLGGASYTF. The sequence in DNA is TGTGCCAGCAGTTTAGGGGGCGCGAGCTACACCTTC. The entire variable domain, with the stretches around the CDR3 drawn from the reference TRBV7-8 and TRBJ1-2 proteins, is GAGVSQSPRYKVAKRGQDVALRCDPISGHVSLFWYQQALGQGPEFLTYFQNEAQLDKSGLPSDRFFAERPEGSVSTLKIQRTQQEDSAVYLCASSLGGASYTFGSGTRLTVV.